The 13 T cell receptor beta chains below come from one sample, sequenced in a study of cytomegalovirus exposure and HLA in healthy donors. The PCR used 60 Vbeta and 13 Jbeta primers. The method was immunoSEQ multiplex PCR; TCRdb's version includes in-frame clones alone and lacks a portion of them. This sample has about 160,000 clones; approximately 80% occur once, and the top ten carry 7%. The specimen was PBMCs. Receptor source: a woman in her twenties or thirties in good health and CMV-seropositive.

The chain combines TRBV4-1 with TRBJ2-7, with 16 bases fitting TRBD2. J was trimmed by 3 bases and V by 4 bases; bases with no gene match: 9. The CDR3 length is 18 residues. Germline assignment: CDR1 MGHRA and CDR2 YSYEKL. The CDR3 reads CASSPRGLAGGSIYEQYF. The DNA for the CDR3 is TGCGCCAGCAGCCCAAGGGGACTAGCGGGGGGGTCAATCTACGAGCAGTACTTC.

V and J are TRBV10-2 and TRBJ1-1; unclear D gene. The V end was cut by 6 bases, the J end by 8 bases, with 10 bases between. Germline V CDR1 and CDR2: WSHSY, SAAADI. The CDR3 has 11 residues. The CDR3 region is CASSGGSEAFF. DNA of the CDR3: TGCGCCAGCAGCGGAGGTTCGGAAGCTTTCTTT.

The V and J genes are TRBV21-1 and TRBJ1-1; no DNA check was done on the table's D call, TRBD1. TRBV21-1 is a known pseudogene. The CDR3 covers 16 residues. The CDR3 DNA reads TGTGCCAGCAGCGCACTCAGGGCCCCCTTGAACACTGAAGCTTTCTTT. It specifies CASSALRAPLNTEAFF.

The gene calls are TRBV2 and TRBJ2-7; 7 nucleotides line up with TRBD1. The germline gives CDR1 SNHLY, CDR2 FYNNEI. V was clipped by 7 bases and J by 4 bases; unmatched bases: 7. CDR3 length: 13 amino acids. For the CDR3, the DNA is TGTGCCAGCAAGGGGGCAATGGTGTACGAGCAGTACTTC. It is translated as CASKGAMVYEQYF.

A few counts support this clone. The chain's CDR3 is CASSPGLENSPLHF. In nucleotides, the CDR3 is TGTGCCAGCAGCCCAGGGTTAGAGAATTCACCCCTCCACTTT. The rearrangement links TRBV7-9 to TRBJ1-6, with D perhaps TRBD1 (5 bases). The CDR3 spans 14 residues. CDR1 and CDR2 from the germline V gene are SEHNR and FQNEAQ (reference sequence). Trimming took off 5 bases at V and 7 bases at J, with 12 bases between the two ends.

The chain links TRBV5-4 to TRBJ1-6, with D possibly matching TRBD1 (6 bases). The CDR3 runs to 17 residues. CDR1 is SGHNT, CDR2 YYREEE, per germline (reference sequence). V dropped 3 bases and J dropped 4 bases, with 17 bases sitting between them. CDR3: CASSYTQGPGYNSPLHF. CDR3 coding DNA: TGTGCCAGCAGCTACACACAGGGACCTGGGTATAATTCACCCCTCCACTTT.

This clone is a singleton in its sample. This rearrangement joins TRBV7-3 to TRBJ1-6; TRBD1 matches 7 bases. J gave up 10 bases and V 5 bases, and 11 bases lay outside the gene matches. Germline V lookup: CDR1 SGHTA, CDR2 FQGTGA. This CDR3 is built from 15 residues. CDR3 residues: CASSKWATGRSPLHF. Written as DNA, the CDR3 is TGTGCCAGCAGCAAATGGGCGACAGGGCGCTCACCCCTCCACTTT. Based on the CDR3 plus reference TRBV7-3 and TRBJ1-6, the full variable domain is GAGVSQTPSNKVTEKGKYVELRCDPISGHTALYWYRQSLGQGPEFLIYFQGTGAADDSGLPNDRFFAVRPEGSVSTLKIQRTERGDSAVYLCASSKWATGRSPLHFGNGTRLTVT.

This clone was seen more than once but under ten times. The chain recombines TRBV5-1 with TRBJ2-3; 9 bases are shared with TRBD1. In germline, CDR1 is SGHRS, CDR2 YFSETQ. The CDR3 has 15 residues. Trimming cost V 0 bases and J 4 bases; bases outside gene matches: 3. The CDR3 nucleotides are TGCGCCAGCAGCTTGGGGACAGGGGACCCAGATACGCAGTATTTT. Its protein product is CASSLGTGDPDTQYF.

V and J are TRBV28 and TRBJ1-1; unclear D gene. The CDR3 has 11 residues. Germline V gene sequence: CDR1 MDHEN, CDR2 SYDVKM. The V gene lost 3 bases and the J gene lost 4 bases, with 3 bases spanning the gap. The CDR3 DNA reads TGTGCCAGCAGTTTGCGCACTGAAGCTTTCTTT. It is translated as CASSLRTEAFF.

The V and J genes are TRBV18 and TRBJ2-3, with TRBD1 as a possible D gene (6 bases). V gave up 2 bases and J gave up 3 bases, with 15 bases separating them. The CDR3 runs 16 residues. Germline CDR1 reads KGHSH; CDR2 reads LQKENI. The DNA for the CDR3 is TGTGCCAGCTCACCAACCTCCCCAGGGGTGACAGATACGCAGTATTTT. The encoded protein is CASSPTSPGVTDTQYF.

The chain uses TRBV4-2 and TRBJ1-2; D gene ambiguous. The CDR3 runs 17 residues. Trimming shortened V by 0 bases and J by 2 bases, and 16 bases separated the two germline ends. Germline V CDR1 and CDR2: LGHNA, YNFKEQ. The chain's CDR3 is CASSQDLLVWQNYGYTF. The CDR3 DNA follows: TGTGCCAGCAGCCAAGATTTACTAGTTTGGCAGAACTATGGCTACACCTTC.

This clone showed up just once. The chain combines TRBV9 with TRBJ2-1, with 9 positions matching TRBD2. The CDR3 spans 15 residues. The junction had 4 bases not matched to a gene; V was cut back by 2 bases and J by 4 bases. The germline CDR1 and CDR2 sequences are SGDLS and YYNGEE. The CDR3 nucleotides are TGTGCCAGCAGCGTGTGGAGCGGGGGGTACAATGAGCAGTTCTTC. It yields the protein CASSVWSGGYNEQFF.

The rearrangement uses TRBV5-1 and TRBJ2-5; TRBD1 agrees at 8 bases. TRBJ2-7 matches the DNA end more closely, so the J call is doubtful. The CDR3 is made up of 12 amino acids. Germline values: CDR1 SGHRS, CDR2 YFSETQ. CDR3 sequence reads: CASSVDRDEQYF. The CDR3 coding sequence is TGCGCCAGCAGCGTGGACAGGGACGAGCAGTACTTC.